What follows are 25 T cell receptor beta chains derived from one specimen sequenced in a study of cytomegalovirus exposure and HLA in healthy donors. The PCR made use of 60 Vbeta and 13 Jbeta primers. The assay was immunoSEQ multiplex PCR, and TCRdb's table has in-frame clones only and misses some. The sample shows about 90,000 clones, around 70% of them seen only once. Sequencing used PBMCs. Receptors were obtained from a man aged 30-40 years in good health and CMV-seropositive.

The V call is TRBV28, the J call TRBJ1-2, with a possible D match to TRBD1 (6 bases). Germline CDR1 is MDHEN and CDR2 is SYDVKM. The V end was cut by 2 bases, the J end by 3 bases, with 7 bases between. The CDR3 extends over 13 amino acids. The CDR3 bases are TGTGCCAGCAGTTTACACAGGGACTATGGCTACACCTTC. Protein product: CASSLHRDYGYTF.

The J gene is TRBJ2-7, the V gene TRBV5-1; 8 nucleotides agree with TRBD2. The CDR3 runs to 15 residues. Germline trimming cut 3 bases from V and 2 bases from J; bases unmatched to any gene: 7. CDR1 and CDR2 from the germline V gene are SGHRS and YFSETQ. This chain's CDR3 is CASSSGGAPAYEQYF. CDR3 coding DNA: TGCGCCAGCAGCTCCGGGGGGGCACCCGCCTACGAGCAGTACTTC.

The CDR3 reads CASSVVGGDTDTQYF. CDR3 nucleotide sequence: TGTGCCAGCAGTGTGGTGGGGGGGGACACAGATACGCAGTATTTT. The chain carries TRBV6-1 and TRBJ2-3; 7 nucleotides match TRBD2. With V trimmed by 4 bases and J by 2 bases, 6 bases remained unmatched. Looked up from germline, CDR1 is MNHNS and CDR2 is SASEGT. CDR3 length: 15 amino acids.

This clone was observed a few times. The chain carries TRBV29-1 and TRBJ1-2; no reliable D call. The CDR3 runs 11 residues. Germline V gene sequence: CDR1 SQVTM, CDR2 ANQGSEA. Trimming cost V 3 bases and J 7 bases, with 9 bases left between them. The CDR3 DNA is TGCAGCGTTGACCCCGAGAGTGGCTACACCTTC. Translation gives CSVDPESGYTF.

The chain links TRBV28 to TRBJ1-1; D is perhaps TRBD1 (6 bases). This CDR3 is 12 amino acids long. V was pared by 7 bases and J by 5 bases, with 11 bases between. Germline V CDR1 and CDR2: MDHEN, SYDVKM. The CDR3 DNA follows: TGTGCCAGCACCTACAGGGAAACTGAAGCTTTCTTT. It encodes CASTYRETEAFF. Complete variable domain (other parts from reference TRBV28 and TRBJ1-1): DVKVTQSSRYLVKRTGEKVFLECVQDMDHENMFWYRQDPGLGLRLIYFSYDVKMKEKGDIPEGYSVSREKKERFSLILESASTNQTSMYLCASTYRETEAFFGQGTRLTVV.

This clone was observed a few times. CDR3 DNA sequence: TGTCCCGGAGGGCCTTACAATGAGCAGTTCTTC. Its protein is CPGGPYNEQFF. This chain links TRBV4-2 with TRBJ2-1; D possibly corresponds to TRBD2 (6 bases). This CDR3 comprises 11 residues. Germline V CDR1 and CDR2: LGHNA, YNFKEQ.

This clone was recorded a few times. The V and J genes are TRBV5-6 and TRBJ1-6; D is undetermined. The CDR3 has 14 residues. Germline V gene lookup returns CDR1 SGHDT and CDR2 YYEEEE. Trimming took off 2 bases at V and 5 bases at J, with 8 bases between the two ends. DNA for the CDR3: TGTGCCAGCAGCTTAAGCGGTAATAATTCACCCCTCCACTTT. The encoded protein is CASSLSGNNSPLHF.

V and J are TRBV19 and TRBJ1-1, with D possibly matching TRBD1 (6 bases). CDR1 LNHDA and CDR2 SQIVND come from the germline V gene (reference sequence). Between the trimmed V and J ends, which lost 2 bases and 0 bases, there was a span of 7 bases. The CDR3 consists of 14 residues. The CDR3 coding sequence is TGTGCCAGTAGTATAACAGGGATGAACACTGAAGCTTTCTTT. Encoded protein: CASSITGMNTEAFF.

The chain joins TRBV4-3 to TRBJ2-1; 7 nucleotides agree with TRBD1. V lost 2 bases, J lost 5 bases, and 6 bases stayed unmatched. This CDR3 region has 15 residues. The germline V gene encodes CDR1 LGHNA and CDR2 YSLEER. DNA of the CDR3: TGCGCCAGCAGCCAACGAGGGGGCAGGGACAATGAGCAGTTCTTC. Translated: CASSQRGGRDNEQFF.

The V gene is TRBV7-8, the J gene TRBJ2-5; 10 nucleotides line up with TRBD1. The trim removed 5 bases at V and 5 bases at J, leaving 8 bases unmatched. CDR3 length equals 15 residues. Germline V gives CDR1 SGHVS, CDR2 FQNEAQ. The CDR3 region is CASSVPGQGWETQYF. CDR3 sequence (DNA): TGTGCCAGCAGCGTCCCGGGACAGGGGTGGGAGACCCAGTACTTC.

This rearrangement joins TRBV6-5 to TRBJ1-3; the match to TRBD1 covers 7 bases. Germline CDR1 reads MNHEY; CDR2 reads SVGAGI. Unmatched junction bases numbered 10, after V lost 6 bases and J lost 5 bases. The length of the CDR3 is 15 residues. This chain's CDR3 is CASRDSPGQRNTIYF. The DNA of the CDR3 is TGTGCCAGCAGAGACTCCCCGGGACAGAGAAACACCATATATTTT.

This clone was seen just once. The rearrangement links TRBV4-2 to TRBJ2-7, with 7 positions matching TRBD2. The ends lost 6 bases at V and 2 bases at J; junction bases unmatched: 10. The CDR3 has 15 amino acids. CDR1 is LGHNA, CDR2 YNFKEQ, per germline. The CDR3 DNA reads as TGTGCCAGCAGTAGAAGGTCAAGCGGGGCCTACGAGCAGTACTTC. Translated: CASSRRSSGAYEQYF.

The J gene is TRBJ1-1, the V gene TRBV30, with D perhaps TRBD1 (6 bases). V was shortened by 5 bases and J by 7 bases, with 20 bases between the two germline ends. The germline gives CDR1 GTSNPN, CDR2 SVGIG (reference sequence). CDR3 size: 14 residues. The chain's CDR3 is CAWGQGLGTSEAFF. In DNA form, the CDR3 reads TGTGCCTGGGGCCAGGGGTTAGGGACTAGTGAAGCTTTCTTT.

This clone has a handful of counts. CDR3 protein: CASSIWDRDYGYTF. The CDR3 DNA reads as TGTGCCAGCAGCATATGGGACAGGGACTATGGCTACACCTTC. The rearrangement joins TRBV7-2 to TRBJ1-2; 9 bases map to TRBD1. CDR3 length: 14 residues. V shed 5 bases, J shed 3 bases, and the junction held 4 bases outside the gene matches. The germline V gene encodes CDR1 SGHTA and CDR2 FQGNSA.

This clone occurred a few times. A junction end diverges from the germline sequence, so it may reflect a read error. This chain links TRBV27 with TRBJ1-2; 7 bases fit TRBD1. CDR1 is MNHEY, CDR2 SMNVEV, per germline (reference sequence). The CDR3 has 15 residues. CDR3 DNA sequence: TGTGCCAGCAGTTTATCTTTACAGGGGAGTTATGGCTACCCCTTC. Translated, it gives CASSLSLQGSYGYPF.

This chain connects TRBV5-6 to TRBJ2-1; the match to TRBD2 covers 10 bases. The trim removed 0 bases at V and 6 bases at J, leaving 6 bases unmatched. The CDR3 sequence is 16 residues long. Germline loops: CDR1 SGHDT, CDR2 YYEEEE. The chain's CDR3 is CASSLGASGGANEQFF. In DNA, the CDR3 is TGTGCCAGCAGCTTGGGGGCTAGCGGGGGCGCCAATGAGCAGTTCTTC.

This clone appeared once. V gene TRBV6-5 combines with J gene TRBJ1-4; D gene unclear. The germline V gene has CDR1 MNHEY and CDR2 SVGAGI. Trimming stripped 8 bases from V and 3 bases from J, with 10 bases between. The CDR3 consists of 13 residues. CDR3 coding DNA: TGTGCCAGCCGGAGAGCTTCTAATGAAAAACTGTTTTTT. This encodes CASRRASNEKLFF.

V usage is TRBV27 and J usage is TRBJ2-1; D perhaps matches TRBD2 (6 bases). V lost 4 bases, J lost 10 bases, and 17 bases lay in between. The germline gives CDR1 MNHEY, CDR2 SMNVEV (reference sequence). The CDR3 is 14 amino acids. This CDR3 is CASSSPGVGGEQFF. CDR3 DNA: TGTGCCAGCAGTTCTCCGGGGGTGGGCGGGGAGCAGTTCTTC.

The chain uses TRBV7-2 and TRBJ2-3; 14 bases agree with TRBD2. V shed 3 bases, J shed 1 base, and the junction held 0 bases outside the gene matches. The CDR3 runs to 16 residues. Per the germline V gene, CDR1 is SGHTA and CDR2 is FQGNSA. The CDR3 sequence is CASSLGLAGGTDTQYF. CDR3 DNA: TGTGCCAGCAGCTTGGGACTAGCGGGAGGCACAGATACGCAGTATTTT.

The rearrangement uses TRBV27 and TRBJ2-5, with TRBD1 as a possible D gene (5 bases). Trimming pared 3 bases from V and 1 base from J, leaving 15 bases between. This CDR3 is built from 16 residues. From germline, CDR1 is MNHEY and CDR2 SMNVEV (reference sequence). CDR3 protein: CASSFDSPAFQETQYF. In DNA form, the CDR3 reads TGTGCCAGCAGTTTTGACAGTCCGGCGTTCCAAGAGACCCAGTACTTC.

The rearrangement uses TRBV4-1 and TRBJ2-5, with D uncertain. CDR1 and CDR2 (germline): MGHRA, YSYEKL. The CDR3 length is 15 residues. The germline V and J ends were trimmed by 0 bases and 4 bases, with 12 bases remaining between them. CDR3 sequence: CASSQDMEQGETQYF. The CDR3 DNA reads as TGCGCCAGCAGCCAAGATATGGAGCAAGGAGAGACCCAGTACTTC.

The CDR3 protein is CASSTYRQELREQYF. CDR3 DNA sequence: TGTGCCAGTAGTACCTATCGACAGGAGCTACGGGAGCAGTACTTC. V gene TRBV19 combines with J gene TRBJ2-7, with D perhaps TRBD1 (6 bases). V was pared by 4 bases and J by 7 bases, with 20 bases between. CDR3 length: 15 residues. CDR1 is LNHDA, CDR2 SQIVND, per germline (reference sequence).

The chain couples TRBV5-1 to TRBJ1-1; 8 nucleotides align to TRBD1. The V and J ends lost 4 bases and 6 bases, in that order; junction bases with no gene match: 8. CDR1 SGHRS and CDR2 YFSETQ come from the germline V gene. The CDR3 spans 14 residues. CDR3 residues: CASSDRQGSSEAFF. The CDR3 DNA is TGCGCCAGCAGCGACCGACAGGGGTCGTCTGAAGCTTTCTTT.

The chain combines TRBV12-5 with TRBJ1-6; 9 nucleotides agree with TRBD1. Germline trimming cut 2 bases from V and 7 bases from J; bases unmatched to any gene: 6. The CDR3 totals 16 residues. CDR1 and CDR2 (germline): LGHNT, FRNRAP. In nucleotides, the CDR3 is TGTGCTAGTGGTTTGCTTCCGGGACAGGGCAATTCACCCCTCCACTTT. It yields the protein CASGLLPGQGNSPLHF.

The V and J genes are TRBV4-1 and TRBJ2-5, with D tentatively TRBD2 (6 bases). CDR1 and CDR2 from the germline V gene are MGHRA and YSYEKL. Trimming stripped 4 bases from V and 1 base from J, with 16 bases between. This CDR3 spans 16 amino acids. DNA for the CDR3: TGCGCCAGCAGCCCCGGGAGAGGACCCTCCCAAGAGACCCAGTACTTC. Translated, it gives CASSPGRGPSQETQYF.